A selection of T cell receptor beta chains follows, all from one sample in a study of T cell responses to AZD1222 COVID-19 vaccine. TCRdb's copy holds only in-frame clones and misses some; the assay was immunoSEQ multiplex PCR. The sample yields some 120,000 clones, around 89% seen once. The input for sequencing was peripheral blood, taken on day 0 of AZD1222 vaccination. These receptors all stem from an adult in good health. The CDR3 runs from the conserved cysteine through the conserved F or W. The D gene is left open where the match is weak. The listing skips clone size in some rows; elsewhere it reads once, few, many or a size class.

v_gene	j_gene	d_gene	abundance	CDR3nt	CDR3aa
TRBV24-1	TRBJ1-4	-	once	TGTGCCACCAGTGGGGCAGATACTGAAAAACTGTTTTTT	CATSGADTEKLFF
TRBV6-2/TRBV6-3	TRBJ2-7	-	-	TGTGCCAGCAGTTTTAGGGGCTACGAGCAGTACTTC	CASSFRGYEQYF
TRBV4-3	TRBJ1-2	-	large	TGCGCCAGCAGCCAAGATGAAAGTGCGCGGGGGGCGTATGGCTACACCTTC	CASSQDESARGAYGYTF
TRBV29-1	TRBJ1-2	-	-	TGCAGCGCCGAAACTGGGGGAACCTATGGCTACACCTTC	CSAETGGTYGYTF
TRBV5-5	TRBJ1-2	-	-	TGTGCCAGCAGTGAGGACAGTGTCTATGGCTACACCTTC	CASSEDSVYGYTF
TRBV2	TRBJ1-5	-	-	TGTGCCAGCAGTGAATGGGGTACCAATCAGCCCCAGCATTTT	CASSEWGTNQPQHF
TRBV4-3	TRBJ1-6	-	-	TGCGCCAGCAGCCAACAACAGGGAGTGAATTCACCCCTCCACTTT	CASSQQQGVNSPLHF
TRBV3-1/TRBV3-2	TRBJ2-2	-	-	TGTGCCAGCAGCCAAGTAAGGACCGGGGAGCTGTTTTTT	CASSQVRTGELFF
TRBV19	TRBJ1-5	-	-	TGTGCCAGTAAGGACAGAGGCAATCAGCCCCAGCATTTT	CASKDRGNQPQHF
TRBV6-2/TRBV6-3	TRBJ2-7	-	-	TGTGCCAGCAGTTACTCGTCGGGTGAGCAGTACTTC	CASSYSSGEQYF
TRBV10-3	TRBJ2-5	-	few	TGTGCCATCAGTGGATCAGGAGAGACCCAGTACTTC	CAISGSGETQYF
TRBV5-8	TRBJ1-2	-	-	TGTGCCAGCAGCTTGCTTTCCCTTAGGGGCGACTATGGCTACACCTTC	CASSLLSLRGDYGYTF
TRBV5-4	TRBJ2-5	-	-	TGTGCCAGCAGCTTGGTAGGGGAAGAGACCCAGTACTTC	CASSLVGEETQYF
TRBV5-4	TRBJ1-4	-	-	TGTGCCAGCAGCTTGCAGGGTCAAAGTAATGAAAAACTGTTTTTT	CASSLQGQSNEKLFF
TRBV28	TRBJ1-1	-	-	TGTGCCAGCACCCGGGGGCAGGGGATCGACACTGAAGCTTTCTTT	CASTRGQGIDTEAFF
TRBV15	TRBJ1-2	-	-	TGTGCCACCAGCAGAGCTGGATTCAACTATGGCTACACCTTC	CATSRAGFNYGYTF
TRBV4-2	TRBJ1-1	-	-	TGTGCCAGCAGGGACCTTGGGGCGAACACTGAAGCTTTCTTT	CASRDLGANTEAFF
TRBV6-5	TRBJ1-1	-	-	TGTGCCAGCAGTTACTCGCCCACCGTAGGGACTGAAGCTTTCTTT	CASSYSPTVGTEAFF
TRBV18	TRBJ2-5	-	-	TGTGCCAGCTCACCGGACGGGGGGACAGGAGAAGAGACCCAGTACTTC	CASSPDGGTGEETQYF
TRBV19	TRBJ1-2	TRBD1	-	TGTGCCAGTAGTTACAGACAGGGGGCGCGAGGTGGCTACACCTTC	CASSYRQGARGGYTF
TRBV6-5	TRBJ1-6	-	once	TGTGCCAGCAGTTATTCTCTGGCGGGAGGCAATTCACCCCTCCACTTT	CASSYSLAGGNSPLHF
TRBV19	TRBJ2-7	-	-	TGTGCCAGTAGTATTGGGGGGCTAAGCTACGAGCAGTACTTC	CASSIGGLSYEQYF
TRBV5-4	TRBJ2-1	TRBD1	-	TGTGCCAGCAGCTTGGGGGGGACAGGGGTCTACAATGAGCAGTTCTTC	CASSLGGTGVYNEQFF